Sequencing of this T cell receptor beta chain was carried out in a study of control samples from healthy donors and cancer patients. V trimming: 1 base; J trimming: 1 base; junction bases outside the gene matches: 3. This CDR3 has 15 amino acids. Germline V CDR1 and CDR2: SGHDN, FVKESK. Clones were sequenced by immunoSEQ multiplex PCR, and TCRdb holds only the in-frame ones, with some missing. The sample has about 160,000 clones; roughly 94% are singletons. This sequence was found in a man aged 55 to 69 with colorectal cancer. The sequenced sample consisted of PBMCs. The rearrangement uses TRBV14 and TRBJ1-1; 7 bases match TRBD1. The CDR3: CASSQGGQQNTEAFF. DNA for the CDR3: TGTGCCAGCAGCCAAGGGGGACAGCAGAACACTGAAGCTTTCTTT.